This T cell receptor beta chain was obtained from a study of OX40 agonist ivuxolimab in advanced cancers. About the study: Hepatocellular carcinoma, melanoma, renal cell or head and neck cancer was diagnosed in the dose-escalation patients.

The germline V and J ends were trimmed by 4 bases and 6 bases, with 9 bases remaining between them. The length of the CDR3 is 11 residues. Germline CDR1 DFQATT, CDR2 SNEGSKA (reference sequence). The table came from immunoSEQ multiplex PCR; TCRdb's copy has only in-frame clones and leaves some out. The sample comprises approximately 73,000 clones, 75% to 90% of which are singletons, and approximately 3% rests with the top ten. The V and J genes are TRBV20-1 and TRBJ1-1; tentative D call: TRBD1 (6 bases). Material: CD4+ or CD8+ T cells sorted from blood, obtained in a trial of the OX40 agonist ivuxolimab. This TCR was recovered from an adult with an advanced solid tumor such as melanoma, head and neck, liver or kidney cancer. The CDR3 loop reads CSAMPGAEAFF. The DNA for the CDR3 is TGCAGTGCTATGCCAGGGGCTGAAGCTTTCTTT.